This TCR beta chain was recovered during a study of beta chain features in type 1 diabetes. Study findings and constraints: Naive, central memory and Treg TCRB repertoires seemed to resemble each other more closely in patients than they did in healthy donors. A moderate, significant TCRB CDR3 shortening appeared in type 1 diabetes across four CD4+ subsets. A potential influence of HLA type upon TCRB rearrangement remained unresolved herein.

There was one heparinised blood draw per donor, averaging roughly 100 mL. J lost 1 base, V lost 3 bases, and 10 bases had no gene match. CDR1 is LNHDA, CDR2 SQIVND, per germline (reference sequence). CDR3 length: 18 amino acids. Reverse transcribing all isolated RNA meant expressed TCRB transcripts were sequenced. The protocol was immunoSEQ multiplex PCR, while the TCRdb copy is restricted to in-frame clones and leaves out a portion. The table has hundreds of thousands of clones, 9.6% seen once; the top ten hold around 0.037%. This clone was counted between two and nine times. What it binds is not known.

The sample taken for sequencing was naive CD4+ T cells from blood. The V gene is TRBV19, the J gene TRBJ1-5; TRBD1 aligns across 9 bases. The clonotype was recovered from a young woman in good health. CDR3 coding DNA: TGTGCCAGTAGTATGAGTGTCTCACAGGGGGCGAGCAATCAGCCCCAGCATTTT. Translation gives CASSMSVSQGASNQPQHF.